The text below deals with one T cell receptor beta chain. The sample originates from a study of blood T cell repertoires in COVID-19. Across the study: From the United States, Italy and Spain came samples of acute and convalescent COVID-19. PBMCs, B-cell-depleted T cells, or T cells were the source of the cDNA or gDNA that made up the material.

The authors' processing: For nucleated cells, counts were estimated from reference gene primer amplification. Produced via immunoSEQ multiplex PCR; TCRdb's table is partial and in-frame only. D and trimming were read from the DNA, whereas the V and J calls and clone size are those reported in that table. The sample comprises some 230,000 clones, about 85% of which are singletons, and roughly 5% rests with the top ten. The sample was peripheral blood. The TCR originated in a woman aged 60 to 75 who had recovered from COVID-19.

The CDR3 here is CASSTSRQGGYNSPLHF. The DNA for the CDR3 is TGTGCCAGCAGCACCAGCCGACAGGGGGGATATAATTCACCCCTCCACTTT. The J gene is TRBJ1-6, the V gene TRBV11-2, with 9 positions matching TRBD1. Germline V lookup: CDR1 SGHAT, CDR2 FQNNGV. The CDR3 runs to 17 residues. The trim removed 5 bases at V and 4 bases at J, leaving 9 bases unmatched.